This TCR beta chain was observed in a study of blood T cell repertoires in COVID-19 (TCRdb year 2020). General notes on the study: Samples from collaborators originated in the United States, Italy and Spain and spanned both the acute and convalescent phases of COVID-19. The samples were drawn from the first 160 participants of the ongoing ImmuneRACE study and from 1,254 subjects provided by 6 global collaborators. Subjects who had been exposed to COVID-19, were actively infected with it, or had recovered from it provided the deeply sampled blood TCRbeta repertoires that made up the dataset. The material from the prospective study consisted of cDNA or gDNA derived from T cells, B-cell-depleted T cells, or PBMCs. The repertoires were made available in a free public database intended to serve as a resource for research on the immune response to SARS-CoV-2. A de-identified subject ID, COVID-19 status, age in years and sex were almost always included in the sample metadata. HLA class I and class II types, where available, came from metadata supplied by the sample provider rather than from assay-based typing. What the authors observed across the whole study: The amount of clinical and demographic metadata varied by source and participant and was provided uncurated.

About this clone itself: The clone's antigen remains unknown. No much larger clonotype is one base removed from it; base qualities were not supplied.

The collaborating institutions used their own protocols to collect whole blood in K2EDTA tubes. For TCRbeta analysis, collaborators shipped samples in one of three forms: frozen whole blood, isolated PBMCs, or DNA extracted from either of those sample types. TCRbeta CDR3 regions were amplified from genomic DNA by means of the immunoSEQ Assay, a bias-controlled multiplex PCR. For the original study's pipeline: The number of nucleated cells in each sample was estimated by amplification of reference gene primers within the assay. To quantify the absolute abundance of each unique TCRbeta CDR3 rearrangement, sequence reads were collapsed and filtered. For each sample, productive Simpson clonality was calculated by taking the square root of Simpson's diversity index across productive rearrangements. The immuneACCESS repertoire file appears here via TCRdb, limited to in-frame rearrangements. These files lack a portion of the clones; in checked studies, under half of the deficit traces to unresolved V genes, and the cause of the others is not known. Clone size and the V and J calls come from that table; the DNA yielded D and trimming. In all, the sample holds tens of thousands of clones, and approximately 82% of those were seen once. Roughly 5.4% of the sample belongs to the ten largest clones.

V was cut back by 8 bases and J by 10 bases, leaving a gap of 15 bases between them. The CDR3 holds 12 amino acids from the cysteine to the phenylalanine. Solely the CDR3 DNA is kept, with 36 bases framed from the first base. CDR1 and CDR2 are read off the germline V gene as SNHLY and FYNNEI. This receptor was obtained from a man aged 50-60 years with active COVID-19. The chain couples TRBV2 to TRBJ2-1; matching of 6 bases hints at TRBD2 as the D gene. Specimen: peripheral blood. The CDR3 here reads CASYPQGGEQFF. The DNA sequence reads TGTGCCAGCTACCCTCAGGGAGGAGAGCAGTTCTTC.